Presented here are 22 T cell receptor beta chains from one specimen sequenced in a study of CD8 T cells in Susac syndrome. About 0.45 to 1 ug RNA was reverse transcribed with random hexamers. In TCRdb, the immunoSEQ multiplex PCR reads were re-called with MiXCR into one record per CDR3 protein. The sample includes 190,000 or so distinct CDR3 sequences, just under 95% of them seen just once. Material: CD4+ T cells from PBMCs. The receptors derive from a human donor with multiple sclerosis.

There are a few counts of this clonotype. One end of the junction fails to match germline, which may point to a read error. The chain carries TRBV15 and TRBJ2-3; 7 bases map to TRBD1. The CDR3 contains 14 residues. The germline V gene has CDR1 LNHNV and CDR2 YYDKDF (reference sequence). CDR3 DNA: TGTGCCACCAGCCGAGACAGGGTTACAGATACGCAGTATTTT. Translation: CATSRDRVTDTQYF.

CDR3 protein: CASSGKGQNTEAFF. CDR3 nucleotides: TGTGCCAGCAGCGGAAAGGGCCAAAACACTGAAGCTTTCTTT. The gene calls are TRBV9 and TRBJ1-1; D is unclear. V lost 3 bases to trimming and J lost 2 bases, with 11 bases between them. From germline, CDR1 is SGDLS and CDR2 YYNGEE. The CDR3 length is 14 residues. The full variable domain, rest sourced from reference TRBV9 and TRBJ1-1, is DSGVTQTPKHLITATGQRVTLRCSPRSGDLSVYWYQQSLDQGLQFLIQYYNGEERAKGNILERFSAQQFPDLHSELNLSSLELGDSALYFCASSGKGQNTEAFFGQGTRLTVV.

The chain carries TRBV30 and TRBJ2-5; the D gene could be TRBD1 or TRBD2 (5 bases each). The CDR3 totals 14 residues. The V gene lost 1 base and the J gene lost 4 bases, with 13 bases spanning the gap. CDR1 is GTSNPN, CDR2 SVGIG, per germline (reference sequence). The CDR3 protein is CAWSAHGAGETQYF. The CDR3 DNA sequence: TGTGCCTGGAGTGCGCACGGGGCTGGAGAGACCCAGTACTTC. Variable domain in full (rest from reference TRBV30 and TRBJ2-5): SQTIHQWPATLVQPVGSPLSLECTVEGTSNPNLYWYRQAAGRGLQLLFYSVGIGQISSEVPQNLSASRPQDRQFILSSKKLLLSDSGFYLCAWSAHGAGETQYFGPGTRLLVL.

The genes are TRBV5-6 and TRBJ2-7; 8 nucleotides agree with TRBD1. The CDR3 has 16 residues. J was trimmed by 6 bases and V by 2 bases; bases with no gene match: 13. CDR1 SGHDT and CDR2 YYEEEE come from the germline V gene. CDR3 loop: CASSFGAGQAPSEQYV. The CDR3 DNA reads as TGTGCCAGCAGCTTCGGGGCGGGACAGGCCCCCTCCGAGCAGTACGTC.

This chain links TRBV30 with TRBJ1-2; D ambiguous. From germline, CDR1 is GTSNPN and CDR2 SVGIG (reference sequence). The germline V and J ends were trimmed by 2 bases and 4 bases, with 14 bases remaining between them. The CDR3 loop spans 14 amino acids. CDR3 in DNA: TGTGCCTGGAGTAGTGGCTCGAGAATCTATGGCTACACCTTC. Amino acids: CAWSSGSRIYGYTF.

The V gene is TRBV18, the J gene TRBJ2-7; no definite D call. Germline CDR1 KGHSH, CDR2 LQKENI. The CDR3 runs to 14 residues. V gave up 2 bases and J gave up 1 base, with 9 bases separating them. The CDR3 is CASSPFRNSYEQYV. CDR3 DNA sequence: TGTGCCAGCTCACCATTCAGGAATTCCTACGAGCAGTACGTC.

The chain is built from TRBV3-1 and TRBJ1-1; tentative D call: TRBD1 (5 bases). With 0 bases removed from V and 10 bases from J, the gap between germline ends came to 12 bases. Germline V CDR1 and CDR2: LGHDT, YNNKEL (reference sequence). The CDR3 covers 13 residues. The CDR3 sequence: CASSQDTQGRAFF. In DNA form, the CDR3 reads TGTGCCAGCAGCCAAGATACCCAGGGCCGAGCTTTCTTT.

This CDR3 reads CASSGTGLEDTQYF. CDR3 nucleotides: TGTGCCAGCAGCGGGACAGGGTTGGAAGATACGCAGTATTTT. The chain uses TRBV9 and TRBJ2-3; 8 nucleotides match TRBD1. The V and J ends lost 3 bases and 5 bases, in that order; junction bases with no gene match: 5. CDR1 and CDR2 (germline): SGDLS, YYNGEE. The CDR3 spans 14 residues.

This rearrangement joins TRBV3-1 to TRBJ2-2; the D is unclear. This CDR3 has 13 amino acids. V shed 4 bases and J shed 5 bases, with 8 bases lying between them. Germline assignment: CDR1 LGHDT and CDR2 YNNKEL (reference sequence). The CDR3: CASSPRATGELFF. As DNA, the CDR3 is TGTGCCAGCAGCCCCCGAGCTACCGGGGAGCTGTTTTTT. The variable domain in full, completed from reference TRBV3-1 and TRBJ2-2, reads DTAVSQTPKYLVTQMGNDKSIKCEQNLGHDTMYWYKQDSKKFLKIMFSYNNKELIINETVPNRFSPKSPDKAHLNLHINSLELGDSAVYFCASSPRATGELFFGEGSRLTVL.

This chain joins TRBV14 and TRBJ2-2; D gene uncertain. The CDR3 length is 14 residues. CDR1 is SGHDN, CDR2 FVKESK, per germline. V was pared by 4 bases and J by 5 bases, with 11 bases between. CDR3: CASSRLSGTGELFF. CDR3 sequence (DNA): TGTGCCAGCAGCCGATTGTCCGGAACCGGGGAGCTGTTTTTT.

The chain joins TRBV30 to TRBJ2-4, with 7 bases that match TRBD1. The V segment lost 4 bases and the J segment 15 bases; nucleotides outside the gene matches: 9. The CDR3 is made up of 11 amino acids. Germline CDR1 and CDR2: GTSNPN and SVGIG (reference sequence). The CDR3 sequence: CAWTEGAGVYF. DNA of the CDR3: TGTGCCTGGACAGAGGGGGCAGGGGTGTACTTC.

V is TRBV5-1 and J is TRBJ1-1, with 9 nucleotides matching TRBD1. The length of the CDR3 is 15 residues. Germline loops: CDR1 SGHRS, CDR2 YFSETQ. V shed 3 bases and J 5 bases; nucleotides not matched to a gene: 8. CDR3 protein: CASSSTGQGRTEAFF. The CDR3 bases are TGCGCCAGCAGCTCCACGGGACAGGGACGAACTGAAGCTTTCTTT.

The chain joins TRBV20-1 to TRBJ1-4; D not resolved. Germline V gene lookup returns CDR1 DFQATT and CDR2 SNEGSKA (reference sequence). V was pared by 3 bases and J by 7 bases, with 15 bases between. The length of the CDR3 is 14 residues. The DNA for the CDR3 is TGCAGTGCTAGCCCACCGGGCAATCTTGAAAAACTGTTTTTT. It translates to CSASPPGNLEKLFF.

The chain recombines TRBV28 with TRBJ2-2; D ambiguous. V was clipped by 2 bases and J by 1 base, with 5 bases between them. The CDR3 totals 14 residues. In germline, CDR1 is MDHEN, CDR2 SYDVKM. CDR3 sequence (DNA): TGTGCCAGCAGTTTACTGCGGAACACCGGGGAGCTGTTTTTT. Amino acid sequence: CASSLLRNTGELFF.

The genes are TRBV9 and TRBJ2-2, with unresolved D. In germline, CDR1 is SGDLS, CDR2 YYNGEE. The CDR3 extends over 16 amino acids. The V end lost 3 bases, the J end lost 0 bases, and 12 bases lay between the germline ends. The CDR3: CASSARTTPNTGELFF. The CDR3 DNA sequence: TGTGCCAGCAGCGCCCGGACCACACCGAACACCGGGGAGCTGTTTTTT. Combining the CDR3 with reference TRBV9 and TRBJ2-2 gives the whole variable domain DSGVTQTPKHLITATGQRVTLRCSPRSGDLSVYWYQQSLDQGLQFLIQYYNGEERAKGNILERFSAQQFPDLHSELNLSSLELGDSALYFCASSARTTPNTGELFFGEGSRLTVL.

V usage is TRBV29-1 and J usage is TRBJ2-2; a weak D match, TRBD1 (6 bases). V lost 7 bases and J lost 6, with 18 bases in between. The germline V gene has CDR1 SQVTM and CDR2 ANQGSEA. This CDR3 is 14 amino acids long. The CDR3 protein is CSGTGSLGAGELFF. The CDR3 DNA reads TGCAGCGGAACAGGGTCCTTAGGGGCCGGGGAGCTGTTTTTT.

In this sample, this clonotype turned up once. The chain uses TRBV5-1 and TRBJ1-2, with 7 positions matching TRBD1. This CDR3 comprises 13 residues. The germline gives CDR1 SGHRS, CDR2 YFSETQ. V dropped 4 bases and J dropped 11; count of bases not matched to a gene: 11. This CDR3 reads CASSPELTGVYTF. The DNA for the CDR3 is TGCGCCAGCAGCCCCGAACTTACAGGGGTATACACCTTC.

A few counts support this clonotype. V gene TRBV2 combines with J gene TRBJ1-5, with D possibly matching TRBD1 (6 bases). CDR1 and CDR2 (germline): SNHLY, FYNNEI. V lost 1 base to trimming and J lost 1 base, with 8 bases between them. The length of the CDR3 is 15 residues. CDR3 DNA sequence: TGTGCCAGCAGTGAAGGGGGGGGCAGCAATCAGCCCCAGCATTTT. Protein product: CASSEGGGSNQPQHF.

The J gene is TRBJ2-3, the V gene TRBV12-3 or TRBV12-4; 9 nucleotides line up with TRBD2. The CDR3 totals 16 residues. After removal of 3 bases from V and 0 bases from J, the junction contained 4 bases not matched to a gene. DNA for the CDR3: TGTGCCAGCAGTTTCCTAGCGGGGACCAGCACAGATACGCAGTATTTT. Translating it yields CASSFLAGTSTDTQYF.

The chain couples TRBV20-1 to TRBJ1-2; D unresolved. The V gene lost 3 bases and the J gene lost 0 bases, with 14 bases spanning the gap. This CDR3 has 15 amino acids. Germline V gene sequence: CDR1 DFQATT, CDR2 SNEGSKA (reference sequence). The CDR3: CSARGSTDSNYGYTF. The DNA for the CDR3 is TGCAGTGCTAGGGGATCGACCGACTCTAACTATGGCTACACCTTC.

The rearrangement uses TRBV7-8 and TRBJ2-3; D is unclear. The CDR3 loop spans 15 amino acids. V was clipped by 3 bases and J by 0 bases, with 10 bases between them. Germline V gene sequence: CDR1 SGHVS, CDR2 FQNEAQ. Here the CDR3 DNA reads TGTGCCAGCAGCTTGATGGGTGGCAGCACAGATACGCAGTATTTT. Translating gives CASSLMGGSTDTQYF.

V gene TRBV30 combines with J gene TRBJ1-5; weak D call: TRBD1 (6 bases). The germline V gene has CDR1 GTSNPN and CDR2 SVGIG (reference sequence). The CDR3 is 13 amino acids. The V and J ends lost 5 bases and 5 bases respectively, with 13 bases between them. The CDR3 sequence: CAWGRGIDQPQHF. The CDR3 DNA reads TGTGCCTGGGGCAGGGGAATCGATCAGCCCCAGCATTTT. The whole variable domain, filled in from reference TRBV30 and TRBJ1-5, reads SQTIHQWPATLVQPVGSPLSLECTVEGTSNPNLYWYRQAAGRGLQLLFYSVGIGQISSEVPQNLSASRPQDRQFILSSKKLLLSDSGFYLCAWGRGIDQPQHFGDGTRLSIL.